This TCR beta chain was documented in a study of cytomegalovirus exposure and HLA in healthy donors. The PCR was carried out with 60 Vbeta primers and 13 Jbeta primers. Sequencing was performed with immunoSEQ multiplex PCR; in TCRdb, only in-frame clones are kept and a portion is missing. The data contain about 140,000 clones, approximately 75% of them singletons. This CDR3 region has 15 residues. Germline V gives CDR1 SGHNT, CDR2 YENEEA. The ends lost 3 bases at V and 6 bases at J; junction bases unmatched: 8. The source material was PBMCs. The sequence came from a male donor in good health and CMV-seronegative. V usage is TRBV11-3 and J usage is TRBJ2-3, with 8 bases matching TRBD1. CDR3 nucleotides: TGTGCCAGCAGCTTGGGTGGACAGGGATATGATACGCAGTATTTT. It specifies CASSLGGQGYDTQYF.